These T cell receptor beta chains were read from a single sample in a study of T-cell reconstitution after alpha-beta-depleted transplantation in children. TCRdb re-called the PCR reads through MiXCR, storing one row per CDR3 protein. Here the sample spans over 150,000 distinct CDR3 sequences, just under 6.5% being singletons. Specimen: PBMCs, collected before TCRalphabeta/CD19-depleted stem cell transplant. The receptors were sampled from a girl under three years old with combined immunodeficiency, due to receive a stem cell transplant. CDR3s include the opening cysteine and the closing phenylalanine or tryptophan. A D gene is named only where the DNA matches it firmly. Expanded clones get a size class; other rows say once, few or many, or leave the size out.

abundance: many; d_gene: NA; v_gene: TRBV12-3/TRBV12-4; j_gene: TRBJ2-1; len: 15; CDR3aa: CASSPRLSSYNEQFF; CDR3nt: TGTGCCAGCAGTCCCCGATTGAGCTCCTACAATGAGCAGTTCTTC
abundance: many; d_gene: NA; v_gene: TRBV4-3; j_gene: TRBJ1-5; len: 19; CDR3aa: CASSQDWSGAVRGNQPQHF; CDR3nt: TGCGCCAGCAGCCAAGATTGGTCAGGGGCAGTTCGGGGCAATCAGCCCCAGCATTTT
abundance: few; d_gene: NA; v_gene: TRBV29-1; j_gene: TRBJ1-2; len: 11; CDR3aa: CSVGRGGGYTF; CDR3nt: TGCAGCGTGGGCAGGGGAGGTGGCTACACCTTC
abundance: many; d_gene: NA; v_gene: TRBV5-1; j_gene: TRBJ2-2; len: 12; CDR3aa: CASSWETGELFF; CDR3nt: TGCGCCAGCAGCTGGGAAACCGGGGAGCTGTTTTTT
abundance: few; d_gene: TRBD2; v_gene: TRBV3-1; j_gene: TRBJ2-1; len: 13; CDR3aa: CASGGGPRGEQFF; CDR3nt: TGTGCCAGCGGCGGGGGGCCGCGGGGTGAGCAGTTCTTC
abundance: many; d_gene: TRBD2; v_gene: TRBV12-3/TRBV12-4; j_gene: TRBJ2-7; len: 15; CDR3aa: CASSSSQGLNYEQYF; CDR3nt: TGTGCCAGCAGTTCAAGTCAGGGACTAAACTACGAGCAGTACTTC
abundance: many; d_gene: NA; v_gene: TRBV21-1; j_gene: TRBJ1-1; len: 15; CDR3aa: CASSLPGDRGTEAFF; CDR3nt: TGTGCCAGCAGCCTTCCAGGGGATAGGGGCACTGAAGCTTTCTTT
abundance: many; d_gene: NA; v_gene: TRBV29-1; j_gene: TRBJ2-2; len: 12; CDR3aa: CSAQWLGGELFF; CDR3nt: TGCAGCGCCCAATGGCTGGGCGGGGAGCTGTTTTTT
abundance: many; d_gene: NA; v_gene: TRBV4-2; j_gene: TRBJ1-1; len: 15; CDR3aa: CASSQGGTDNTEAFF; CDR3nt: TGTGCCAGCAGCCAAGGAGGGACGGATAACACTGAAGCTTTCTTT
abundance: many; d_gene: NA; v_gene: TRBV12-3/TRBV12-4; j_gene: TRBJ2-7; len: 13; CDR3aa: CASSFGGGNEQYF; CDR3nt: TGTGCCAGCAGTTTTGGGGGAGGAAACGAGCAGTACTTC
abundance: many; d_gene: NA; v_gene: TRBV7-8; j_gene: TRBJ2-5; len: 15; CDR3aa: CASSSAEWGKGAQYF; CDR3nt: TGTGCCAGCAGCTCCGCCGAGTGGGGGAAGGGAGCCCAGTACTTC
abundance: NA; d_gene: NA; v_gene: TRBV7-9; j_gene: TRBJ1-1; len: 15; CDR3aa: CASRVGEAPETEAFF; CDR3nt: TGTGCCAGCAGAGTTGGGGAAGCCCCTGAAACTGAAGCTTTCTTT
abundance: many; d_gene: NA; v_gene: TRBV12-3/TRBV12-4; j_gene: TRBJ1-1; len: 12; CDR3aa: CASSPPGATAFF; CDR3nt: TGTGCCAGCAGTCCCCCCGGAGCAACTGCTTTCTTT
abundance: many; d_gene: TRBD2; v_gene: TRBV6-2/TRBV6-3; j_gene: TRBJ2-1; len: 16; CDR3aa: CASSYVSGGFYNEQFF; CDR3nt: TGTGCCAGCAGTTACGTGAGCGGGGGCTTCTACAATGAGCAGTTCTTC
abundance: many; d_gene: NA; v_gene: TRBV10-3; j_gene: TRBJ2-1; len: 13; CDR3aa: CAIESGDGNEQFF; CDR3nt: TGTGCCATCGAATCCGGAGATGGGAATGAGCAGTTCTTC
abundance: many; d_gene: TRBD2; v_gene: TRBV15; j_gene: TRBJ2-7; len: 20; CDR3aa: CATSRDPLTPRLAGTYEQYF; CDR3nt: TGTGCCACCAGCAGAGACCCCCTTACTCCTAGACTAGCGGGGACCTACGAGCAGTACTTC
abundance: NA; d_gene: NA; v_gene: TRBV4-3; j_gene: TRBJ2-2; len: 17; CDR3aa: CASSQAYRGLVTGELFF; CDR3nt: TGCGCCAGCAGCCAAGCGTATCGGGGGCTTGTTACCGGGGAGCTGTTTTTT
abundance: many; d_gene: TRBD2; v_gene: TRBV29-1; j_gene: TRBJ2-1; len: 13; CDR3aa: CSALLADKNEQFF; CDR3nt: TGCAGCGCCTTACTAGCGGATAAGAATGAGCAGTTCTTC
abundance: many; d_gene: NA; v_gene: TRBV20-1; j_gene: TRBJ2-1; len: 16; CDR3aa: CSARESVGFSYNEQFF; CDR3nt: TGCAGTGCTAGAGAGAGCGTAGGGTTCTCCTACAATGAGCAGTTCTTC
abundance: many; d_gene: NA; v_gene: TRBV5-1; j_gene: TRBJ2-7; len: 13; CDR3aa: CASSLGRGWEQYF; CDR3nt: TGCGCCAGCAGCTTGGGACGAGGATGGGAGCAGTACTTC
abundance: NA; d_gene: NA; v_gene: TRBV23-1; j_gene: TRBJ2-4; len: 16; CDR3aa: CASSRGPRGTKNIQYF; CDR3nt: TGCGCCAGCAGTCGAGGACCCAGGGGTACCAAAAACATTCAGTACTTC
abundance: many; d_gene: NA; v_gene: TRBV5-1; j_gene: TRBJ2-1; len: 17; CDR3aa: CASSLVGGGQNQDEQFF; CDR3nt: TGCGCCAGCAGCTTGGTAGGGGGGGGGCAGAATCAGGATGAGCAGTTCTTC
abundance: many; d_gene: TRBD2; v_gene: TRBV5-1; j_gene: TRBJ2-5; len: 15; CDR3aa: CASSLTSGTQETQYF; CDR3nt: TGCGCCAGCAGCCTGACTAGCGGGACACAAGAGACCCAGTACTTC
abundance: many; d_gene: TRBD1; v_gene: TRBV5-6; j_gene: TRBJ2-1; len: 13; CDR3aa: CASRVTGANEQFF; CDR3nt: TGTGCCAGCAGAGTGACAGGGGCGAATGAGCAGTTCTTC
abundance: many; d_gene: NA; v_gene: TRBV29-1; j_gene: TRBJ1-2; len: 12; CDR3aa: CSVEAGANGYTF; CDR3nt: TGCAGCGTTGAAGCAGGGGCCAATGGCTACACCTTC
abundance: many; d_gene: TRBD2; v_gene: TRBV20-1; j_gene: TRBJ2-2; len: 16; CDR3aa: CSARGLEFKFPGELFF; CDR3nt: TGCAGTGCTAGGGGACTAGAGTTTAAGTTCCCCGGGGAGCTGTTTTTT
abundance: many; d_gene: NA; v_gene: TRBV20-1; j_gene: TRBJ2-1; len: 12; CDR3aa: CSASRRGDEQFF; CDR3nt: TGCAGTGCTAGTCGCAGGGGCGATGAGCAGTTCTTC
abundance: many; d_gene: TRBD1; v_gene: TRBV20-1; j_gene: TRBJ2-5; len: 15; CDR3aa: CSAILQGKWQETQYF; CDR3nt: TGCAGTGCCATTCTACAGGGGAAGTGGCAAGAGACCCAGTACTTC
abundance: many; d_gene: NA; v_gene: TRBV29-1; j_gene: TRBJ2-1; len: 13; CDR3aa: CSVVGQINNEQFF; CDR3nt: TGCAGCGTTGTTGGACAGATAAACAATGAGCAGTTCTTC
abundance: many; d_gene: NA; v_gene: TRBV4-1; j_gene: TRBJ2-3; len: 15; CDR3aa: CASSQPGSRTDTQYF; CDR3nt: TGCGCCAGCAGCCAACCGGGCTCTCGCACAGATACGCAGTATTTT
abundance: many; d_gene: TRBD2; v_gene: TRBV11-1; j_gene: TRBJ2-7; len: 20; CDR3aa: CASSVPGLAGVRGQGYEQYF; CDR3nt: TGTGCCAGCAGCGTCCCGGGACTAGCGGGAGTTCGCGGGCAAGGATACGAGCAGTACTTC
abundance: many; d_gene: NA; v_gene: TRBV28; j_gene: TRBJ2-3; len: 11; CDR3aa: CASSSGDTQYF; CDR3nt: TGTGCCAGCAGTTCAGGAGATACGCAGTATTTT
abundance: few; d_gene: TRBD1; v_gene: TRBV25-1; j_gene: TRBJ1-4; len: 17; CDR3aa: CASSEWGQGAPNEKLFF; CDR3nt: TGTGCCAGCAGTGAATGGGGACAGGGGGCGCCGAATGAAAAACTGTTTTTT
abundance: NA; d_gene: TRBD1; v_gene: TRBV19; j_gene: TRBJ1-5; len: 15; CDR3aa: CASTPFGTDNQPQHF; CDR3nt: TGTGCCAGTACCCCATTCGGGACAGACAATCAGCCCCAGCATTTT
abundance: many; d_gene: NA; v_gene: TRBV7-9; j_gene: TRBJ1-2; len: 13; CDR3aa: CASSLGLLEGYTF; CDR3nt: TGTGCCAGCAGCTTAGGCCTCCTCGAAGGCTACACCTTC
abundance: many; d_gene: TRBD1; v_gene: TRBV20-1; j_gene: TRBJ2-5; len: 15; CDR3aa: CSASPLQGAGETQYF; CDR3nt: TGCAGTGCTAGTCCCCTACAGGGGGCGGGAGAGACCCAGTACTTC
abundance: many; d_gene: TRBD1; v_gene: TRBV12-3/TRBV12-4; j_gene: TRBJ2-7; len: 15; CDR3aa: CASRLLGQDQYEQYF; CDR3nt: TGTGCCAGCAGACTACTTGGACAGGACCAATACGAGCAGTACTTC
abundance: many; d_gene: NA; v_gene: TRBV5-1; j_gene: TRBJ1-2; len: 12; CDR3aa: CASNDPPGGYTF; CDR3nt: TGCGCCAGCAATGACCCACCGGGGGGCTACACCTTC
abundance: many; d_gene: TRBD1; v_gene: TRBV20-1; j_gene: TRBJ1-2; len: 12; CDR3aa: CSAITGGDGYTF; CDR3nt: TGCAGCGCGATAACAGGGGGCGATGGCTACACCTTC
abundance: many; d_gene: NA; v_gene: TRBV4-2; j_gene: TRBJ1-4; len: 11; CDR3aa: CASSQGEKLFF; CDR3nt: TGTGCCAGCAGCCAAGGGGAGAAACTGTTTTTT
abundance: NA; d_gene: NA; v_gene: TRBV7-6; j_gene: TRBJ2-3; len: 16; CDR3aa: CASSLAWGASTDTQYF; CDR3nt: TGTGCCAGCAGCTTAGCGTGGGGGGCTAGCACAGATACGCAGTATTTT
abundance: many; d_gene: TRBD1; v_gene: TRBV4-3; j_gene: TRBJ2-7; len: 15; CDR3aa: CASSQRQGSPYEQYF; CDR3nt: TGCGCCAGCAGCCAAAGACAGGGGTCCCCCTACGAGCAGTACTTC
abundance: many; d_gene: NA; v_gene: TRBV24-1; j_gene: TRBJ1-1; len: 15; CDR3aa: CATSEAGRKNTEAFF; CDR3nt: TGTGCCACCAGTGAGGCGGGACGCAAGAACACTGAAGCTTTCTTT
abundance: many; d_gene: NA; v_gene: TRBV4-1; j_gene: TRBJ2-1; len: 15; CDR3aa: CASSQGTVAYNEQFF; CDR3nt: TGCGCCAGCAGCCAAGGGACAGTAGCCTACAATGAGCAGTTCTTC
abundance: many; d_gene: NA; v_gene: TRBV5-6; j_gene: TRBJ2-7; len: 15; CDR3aa: CASSFGEGPAYEQYF; CDR3nt: TGTGCCAGCAGCTTTGGTGAGGGGCCAGCCTACGAGCAGTACTTC
abundance: many; d_gene: NA; v_gene: TRBV28; j_gene: TRBJ2-6; len: 18; CDR3aa: CASRSDRIPRAGANVLTF; CDR3nt: TGTGCCAGCAGGTCCGACAGGATACCAAGAGCTGGGGCCAACGTCCTGACTTTC
abundance: many; d_gene: TRBD2; v_gene: TRBV20-1; j_gene: TRBJ2-5; len: 18; CDR3aa: CSAEPGLAGGSGQETQYF; CDR3nt: TGCAGTGCAGAGCCGGGACTAGCGGGAGGATCCGGCCAAGAGACCCAGTACTTC
abundance: many; d_gene: TRBD2; v_gene: TRBV13; j_gene: TRBJ2-7; len: 14; CDR3aa: CASSFWGGGYEQYF; CDR3nt: TGTGCCAGCAGCTTTTGGGGGGGTGGGTACGAGCAGTACTTC
abundance: many; d_gene: NA; v_gene: TRBV7-8; j_gene: TRBJ2-5; len: 15; CDR3aa: CASSLGQVGLVTQYF; CDR3nt: TGTGCCAGCAGCTTAGGGCAGGTGGGCTTGGTGACCCAGTACTTC